The 21 T cell receptor beta chains listed next were all sequenced from one sample in a study of blood T cell repertoires in COVID-19. Profiling relied on immunoSEQ multiplex PCR, and the TCRdb table lists in-frame clones only, not all of them. The repertoire consists of around 290,000 clones, with around 90% occurring once and the leading ten covering 1.7%. Sequencing used PBMCs or T cells enriched from blood (not recorded which). The receptors derive from a woman aged 40 to 50 who had recovered from COVID-19.

The chain carries TRBV9 and TRBJ1-4; TRBD1 might be the D (6 bases). The CDR3 totals 16 residues. CDR1 and CDR2 (germline): SGDLS, YYNGEE. V was shortened by 4 bases and J by 4 bases, with 17 bases between the two germline ends. The CDR3 sequence is CASSPGGGGVNEKLFF. The CDR3, as DNA: TGTGCCAGCAGCCCGGGGGGCGGCGGGGTTAATGAAAAACTGTTTTTT.

The rearrangement joins TRBV30 to TRBJ1-6; a possible D gene is TRBD1 (6 bases). There are 13 residues in the CDR3. V was shortened by 8 bases and J by 9 bases, with 17 bases between the two germline ends. From germline, CDR1 is GTSNPN and CDR2 SVGIG (reference sequence). The CDR3 protein is CATARDTFSPLHF. CDR3 bases: TGTGCCACCGCTCGGGACACCTTTTCACCCCTCCACTTT.

This clone has only one observation. The chain combines TRBV7-6 with TRBJ2-1, with 7 nucleotides matching TRBD2. Germline CDR1 and CDR2: SGHVS and FNYEAQ. With V trimmed by 2 bases and J by 2 bases, 9 bases remained unmatched. The CDR3 spans 17 residues. CDR3 in amino acids: CASSLLVAGATYNEQFF. The CDR3 nucleotides are TGTGCCAGCAGCTTATTGGTGGCGGGAGCTACCTACAATGAGCAGTTCTTC.

The V and J genes are TRBV20-1 and TRBJ1-4; the match to TRBD1 covers 9 bases. The V gene end was trimmed by 3 bases and the J gene end by 5 bases; junction bases not matched to a gene: 7. Germline lookup yields CDR1 DFQATT and CDR2 SNEGSKA (reference sequence). This CDR3 contains 15 residues. For the CDR3, the DNA is TGCAGTGCTAGTGGGACCGGGACAGGGAATGAAAAACTGTTTTTT. It yields the protein CSASGTGTGNEKLFF.

This clone was counted once. This sequence joins TRBV7-2 and TRBJ2-1, with TRBD2 matching over 8 bases. Germline trimming cut 5 bases from V and 0 bases from J; bases unmatched to any gene: 3. CDR3 length: 15 amino acids. CDR1 and CDR2 (germline): SGHTA, FQGNSA. The CDR3 DNA follows: TGTGCCAGCAGCCGTAGCGGGGACTCCTACAATGAGCAGTTCTTC. This codes for CASSRSGDSYNEQFF.

The chain has TRBV2 and TRBJ1-2; perhaps TRBD1 as D (6 bases). The CDR3 covers 14 residues. The germline CDR1 and CDR2 sequences are SNHLY and FYNNEI. V lost 7 bases and J 0 bases, leaving 12 bases between the germline ends. The CDR3 region is CASTWDTANYGYTF. In DNA form, the CDR3 reads TGTGCCAGCACCTGGGACACAGCTAACTATGGCTACACCTTC.

The chain couples TRBV5-6 to TRBJ2-7, with 13 bases aligning to TRBD2. The germline V gene encodes CDR1 SGHDT and CDR2 YYEEEE. The CDR3 is 13 amino acids. The ends lost 0 bases at V and 11 bases at J; junction bases unmatched: 2. The CDR3 here is CASSLGLAGGEYF. CDR3 bases: TGTGCCAGCAGCTTGGGACTAGCGGGGGGTGAGTACTTC.

The J gene is TRBJ2-3, the V gene TRBV30; TRBD2 agrees at 7 bases. The V segment lost 1 base and the J segment 0 bases; nucleotides outside the gene matches: 4. The CDR3 runs to 15 residues. The germline V gene has CDR1 GTSNPN and CDR2 SVGIG (reference sequence). The CDR3 nucleotides read TGTGCCTGGAGTGGTATTAGCGGGAGCACAGATACGCAGTATTTT. Residues: CAWSGISGSTDTQYF.

The J gene is TRBJ2-7, the V gene TRBV5-1; 10 bases agree with TRBD1. The CDR3 loop spans 14 amino acids. J was trimmed by 5 bases and V by 4 bases; bases with no gene match: 6. The germline V gene has CDR1 SGHRS and CDR2 YFSETQ. CDR3 coding DNA: TGCGCCAGCAGCGTTGGGACAGGGGACGACGAGCAGTACTTC. Protein: CASSVGTGDDEQYF.

The chain joins TRBV4-1 to TRBJ2-7, with 15 positions matching TRBD2. CDR3 size: 18 residues. Germline V gene lookup returns CDR1 MGHRA and CDR2 YSYEKL. Trimming at V came to 4 bases and at J to 3 bases, leaving 10 bases not matched to a gene. The CDR3 DNA follows: TGCGCCAGCAGCCTCCAACGGCTGGGACTAGCGGGAGGCTACGAGCAGTACTTC. Amino acid sequence: CASSLQRLGLAGGYEQYF.

The DNA for the CDR3 is TGTGCCAGCAGCCAGGGACAGGGGGGAGGCTACACCTTC. Encoded protein: CASSQGQGGGYTF. The rearrangement joins TRBV7-3 to TRBJ1-2; TRBD1 agrees at 11 bases. Germline CDR1 and CDR2: SGHTA and FQGTGA. The ends lost 5 bases at V and 8 bases at J; junction bases unmatched: 4. This CDR3 is 13 amino acids long.

The chain uses TRBV2 and TRBJ1-1; perhaps TRBD1 as D (6 bases). CDR3 length: 14 residues. Germline assignment: CDR1 SNHLY and CDR2 FYNNEI. The V end lost 8 bases, the J end lost 5 bases, and 18 bases lay between the germline ends. CDR3 protein: CASRPEGVGTEAFF. CDR3 sequence (DNA): TGTGCCAGCCGCCCCGAGGGGGTGGGGACTGAAGCTTTCTTT.

The genes are TRBV7-9 and TRBJ1-3; D is ambiguous. Looked up from germline, CDR1 is SEHNR and CDR2 is FQNEAQ (reference sequence). The CDR3 has 15 amino acids. Between the trimmed V and J ends, which lost 0 bases and 0 bases, there was a span of 6 bases. CDR3 DNA sequence: TGTGCCAGCAGCTTAGCACAGCCCTCTGGAAACACCATATATTTT. Its protein is CASSLAQPSGNTIYF.

The chain links TRBV27 to TRBJ1-2; D is possibly TRBD1 (5 bases). Trimming left V 3 bases short and J 4 bases short, with 9 bases between. The CDR3 has 13 residues. Germline CDR1 MNHEY, CDR2 SMNVEV (reference sequence). The CDR3 spells CASSFQGGYGYTF. For the CDR3, the DNA is TGTGCCAGCAGTTTTCAGGGTGGCTATGGCTACACCTTC.

J is TRBJ2-5 and V is TRBV7-3; TRBD2 might be the D (5 bases). The germline V gene encodes CDR1 SGHTA and CDR2 FQGTGA. The CDR3 is 13 residues long. Trimming stripped 2 bases from V and 3 bases from J, with 7 bases between. CDR3 in amino acids: CASSLVGEETQYF. The CDR3 DNA sequence: TGTGCCAGCAGCTTAGTGGGAGAAGAGACCCAGTACTTC.

The rearrangement uses TRBV6-4 and TRBJ2-7; TRBD1 might be the D (5 bases). There are 15 residues in the CDR3. Trimming cost V 7 bases and J 6 bases, with 22 bases left between them. The germline V gene encodes CDR1 MRHNA and CDR2 SNTAGT. For the CDR3, the DNA is TGTGCCAGCACTATCGGTGGCAGGGTTTCCGTCGAGCAGTACTTC. It yields the protein CASTIGGRVSVEQYF.

The rearrangement uses TRBV29-1 and TRBJ1-1; the D is unclear. CDR1 and CDR2 from the germline V gene are SQVTM and ANQGSEA. This CDR3 has 14 amino acids. The germline V and J ends were trimmed by 6 bases and 0 bases, with 14 bases remaining between them. The CDR3 loop reads CSVASLLMNTEAFF. The CDR3 nucleotides are TGCAGCGTGGCCAGTCTGCTCATGAACACTGAAGCTTTCTTT.

This clone has a single count. The genes are TRBV28 and TRBJ1-2, with TRBD1 matching 7 bases. V was pared by 6 bases and J by 8 bases, with 6 bases of the junction left unmatched. This CDR3 spans 12 amino acids. Germline-derived CDR1 and CDR2 are MDHEN and SYDVKM. CDR3 DNA sequence: TGTGCCAGCAGCACAGGGGTTACGGGCTACACCTTC. It is translated as CASSTGVTGYTF.

The chain uses TRBV6-1 and TRBJ1-2; 9 bases agree with TRBD1. Per germline, CDR1 MNHNS and CDR2 SASEGT. With V trimmed by 2 bases and J by 6 bases, 7 bases remained unmatched. This CDR3 spans 15 amino acids. CDR3 nucleotide sequence: TGTGCCAGCAGTGAATCGGGACAGGGTACCAATGGCTACACCTTC. The encoded protein is CASSESGQGTNGYTF.

The chain has TRBV13 and TRBJ2-3; no clear D. The germline V gene encodes CDR1 PRHDT and CDR2 FYEKMQ (reference sequence). CDR3 length: 14 amino acids. The ends were cut back, 2 bases at V and 0 bases at J, with 6 bases in the middle. This chain's CDR3 is CASSLSLSTDTQYF. CDR3 in DNA: TGTGCCAGCAGCTTATCCCTCAGCACAGATACGCAGTATTTT.

The genes are TRBV30 and TRBJ1-1; 7 nucleotides line up with TRBD1. This CDR3 contains 12 residues. The germline V gene has CDR1 GTSNPN and CDR2 SVGIG (reference sequence). V lost 7 bases and J lost 4; bases outside the gene matches: 6. In nucleotides, the CDR3 is TGTGCCTATACTCCAGGGGGCACTGAAGCTTTCTTT. The encoded protein is CAYTPGGTEAFF.